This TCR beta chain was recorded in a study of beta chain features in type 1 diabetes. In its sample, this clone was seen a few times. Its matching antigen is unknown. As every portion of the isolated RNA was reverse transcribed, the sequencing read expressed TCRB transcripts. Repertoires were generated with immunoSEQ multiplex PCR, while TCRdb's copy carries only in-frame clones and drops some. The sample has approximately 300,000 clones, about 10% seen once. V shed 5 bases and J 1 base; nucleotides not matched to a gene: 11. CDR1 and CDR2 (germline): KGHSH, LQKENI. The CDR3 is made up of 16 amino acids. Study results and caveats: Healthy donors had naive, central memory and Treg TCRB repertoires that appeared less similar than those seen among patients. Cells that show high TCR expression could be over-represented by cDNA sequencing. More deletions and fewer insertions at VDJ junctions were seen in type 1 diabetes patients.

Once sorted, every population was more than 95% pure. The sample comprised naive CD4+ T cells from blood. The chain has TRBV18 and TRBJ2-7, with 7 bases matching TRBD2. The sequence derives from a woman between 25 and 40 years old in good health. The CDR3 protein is CASSSIAGRGSYEQYF. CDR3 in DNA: TGTGCCAGCTCATCCATAGCGGGCCGAGGGTCCTACGAGCAGTACTTC.